This entry lists 5 T cell receptor beta chains sequenced from one sample in a study of CXCR3-negative and CXCR3-positive naive CD8 T cells. The TRB libraries of cDNA were built by UMI-labeled 5' RACE. TCRdb re-called the 5' RACE reads; every CDR3 protein appears as one record, without DNA. The ten top clones account for less than 25%, within a sample of about 56,000 distinct CDR3 sequences. The sequenced sample consisted of memory CD8+ T cells from blood. These receptors originate from a human donor in good health. Some clones in this sample may be carry-over from other donors' samples.

The V call is TRBV27, the J call TRBJ1-1. CDR3 length equals 11 residues. Germline V gene sequence: CDR1 MNHEY, CDR2 SMNVEV (reference sequence). This CDR3 reads CASNYGYEAFF.

This rearrangement joins TRBV5-6 to TRBJ2-7; TCRdb's assignment of TRBD1 cannot be checked, as there is no DNA. CDR3 length: 16 amino acids. Germline lookup yields CDR1 SGHDT and CDR2 YYEEEE. The CDR3 region is CASTRFRGQPSYEQYF.

The chain carries TRBV5-6 and TRBJ1-4. Germline assignment: CDR1 SGHDT and CDR2 YYEEEE. This CDR3 spans 12 amino acids. CDR3 region: CASSPLGEKLFF.

The chain carries TRBV7-6 and TRBJ2-7; absent DNA, TCRdb's TRBD1 call cannot be checked. From germline, CDR1 is SGHVS and CDR2 FNYEAQ. The CDR3 is 17 amino acids. The CDR3 region is CASSLTTGTGEAYEQYF.

The CDR3 here is CSAKLRDRGYEQYF. The V call is TRBV20-1, the J call TRBJ2-7; TCRdb's D gene call, TRBD1, goes unchecked for lack of DNA. CDR1 is DFQATT and CDR2 is SNEGSKA in the germline V gene (reference sequence). The CDR3 length is 14 residues.